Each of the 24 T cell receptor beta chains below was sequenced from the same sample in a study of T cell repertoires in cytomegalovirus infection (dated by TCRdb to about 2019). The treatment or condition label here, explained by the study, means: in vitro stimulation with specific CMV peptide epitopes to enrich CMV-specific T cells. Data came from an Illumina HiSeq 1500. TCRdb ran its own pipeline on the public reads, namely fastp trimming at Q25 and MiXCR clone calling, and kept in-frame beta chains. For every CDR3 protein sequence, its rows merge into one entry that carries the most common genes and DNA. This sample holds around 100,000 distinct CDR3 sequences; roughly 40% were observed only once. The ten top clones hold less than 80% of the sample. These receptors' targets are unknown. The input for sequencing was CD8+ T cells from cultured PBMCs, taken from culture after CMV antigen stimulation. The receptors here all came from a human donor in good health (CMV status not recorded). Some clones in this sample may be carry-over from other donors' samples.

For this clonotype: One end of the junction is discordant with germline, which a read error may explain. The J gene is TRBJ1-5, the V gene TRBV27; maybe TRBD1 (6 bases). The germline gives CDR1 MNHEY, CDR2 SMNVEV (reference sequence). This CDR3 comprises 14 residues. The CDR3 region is CTSSGGFGNQPQHF. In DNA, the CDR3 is TGTACCAGCAGTGGGGGCTTCGGCAATCAGCCCCAGCATTTT.

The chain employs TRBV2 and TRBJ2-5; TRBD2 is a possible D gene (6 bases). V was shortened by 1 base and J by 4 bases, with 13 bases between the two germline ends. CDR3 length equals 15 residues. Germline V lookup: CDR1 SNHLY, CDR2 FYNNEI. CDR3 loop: CASSEGRGNIETQYF. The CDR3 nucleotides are TGTGCCAGCAGTGAAGGTCGGGGGAACATAGAGACCCAGTACTTC.

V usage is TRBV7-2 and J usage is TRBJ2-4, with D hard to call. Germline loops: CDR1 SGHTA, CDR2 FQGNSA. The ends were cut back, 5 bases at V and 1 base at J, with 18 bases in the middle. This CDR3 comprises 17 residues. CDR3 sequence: CASSPWTTSEAKNIQYF. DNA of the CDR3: TGTGCCAGCAGCCCTTGGACCACATCTGAGGCCAAAAACATTCAGTACTTC.

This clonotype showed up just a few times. The CDR3 DNA reads as TGTGCCAGCAGTTACTCGGGACAGGCCTACAATGAGCAGTTCTTC. It codes for CASSYSGQAYNEQFF. The V gene is TRBV6-5, the J gene TRBJ2-1, with 8 bases fitting TRBD1. The germline V gene encodes CDR1 MNHEY and CDR2 SVGAGI. The V segment lost 0 bases and the J segment 2 bases; nucleotides outside the gene matches: 0. This CDR3 has 15 amino acids.

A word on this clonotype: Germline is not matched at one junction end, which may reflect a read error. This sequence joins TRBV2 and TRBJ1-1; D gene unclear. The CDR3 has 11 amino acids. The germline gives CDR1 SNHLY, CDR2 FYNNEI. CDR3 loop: CASSETAQRLF. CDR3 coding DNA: TGTGCCAGCAGTGAGACGGCCCAGAGGCTCTTT. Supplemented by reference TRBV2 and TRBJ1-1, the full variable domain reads EPEVTQTPSHQVTQMGQEVILRCVPISNHLYFYWYRQILGQKVEFLVSFYNNEISEKSEIFDDQFSVERPDGSNFTLKIRSTKLEDSAMYFCASSETAQRLFGQGTRLTVV.

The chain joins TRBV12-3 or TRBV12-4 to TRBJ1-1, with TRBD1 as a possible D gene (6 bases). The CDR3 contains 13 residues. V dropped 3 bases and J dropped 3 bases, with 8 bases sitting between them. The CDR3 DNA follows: TGTGCCAGCAGTTTGTGGACAGACACTGAAGCTTTCTTT. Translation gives CASSLWTDTEAFF.

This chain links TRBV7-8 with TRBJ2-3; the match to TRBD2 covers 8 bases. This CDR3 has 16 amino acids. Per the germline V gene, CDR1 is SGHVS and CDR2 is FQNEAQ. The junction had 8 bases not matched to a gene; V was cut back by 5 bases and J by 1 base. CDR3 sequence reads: CASSTRQRGRTDTQYF. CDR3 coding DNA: TGTGCCAGCAGCACCCGGCAGCGGGGGCGCACAGATACGCAGTATTTT. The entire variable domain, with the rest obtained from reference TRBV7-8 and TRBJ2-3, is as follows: GAGVSQSPRYKVAKRGQDVALRCDPISGHVSLFWYQQALGQGPEFLTYFQNEAQLDKSGLPSDRFFAERPEGSVSTLKIQRTQQEDSAVYLCASSTRQRGRTDTQYFGPGTRLTVL.

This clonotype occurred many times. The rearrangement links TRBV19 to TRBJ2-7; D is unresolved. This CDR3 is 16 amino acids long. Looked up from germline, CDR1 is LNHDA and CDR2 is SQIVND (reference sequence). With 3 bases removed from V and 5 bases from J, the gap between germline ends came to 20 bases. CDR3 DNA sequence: TGTGCCAGTAGTATGGCTCGAGGAAACCCGATGGACGAGCAGTACTTC. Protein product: CASSMARGNPMDEQYF. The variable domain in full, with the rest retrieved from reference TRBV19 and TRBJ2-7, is DGGITQSPKYLFRKEGQNVTLSCEQNLNHDAMYWYRQDPGQGLRLIYYSQIVNDFQKGDIAEGYSVSREKKESFPLTVTSAQKNPTAFYLCASSMARGNPMDEQYFGPGTRLTVT.

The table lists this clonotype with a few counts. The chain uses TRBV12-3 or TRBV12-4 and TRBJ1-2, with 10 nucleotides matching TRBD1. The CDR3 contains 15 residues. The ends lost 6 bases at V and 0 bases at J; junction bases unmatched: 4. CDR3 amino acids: CASRGGQGTNYGYTF. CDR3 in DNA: TGTGCCAGCAGGGGGGGACAGGGGACTAACTATGGCTACACCTTC.

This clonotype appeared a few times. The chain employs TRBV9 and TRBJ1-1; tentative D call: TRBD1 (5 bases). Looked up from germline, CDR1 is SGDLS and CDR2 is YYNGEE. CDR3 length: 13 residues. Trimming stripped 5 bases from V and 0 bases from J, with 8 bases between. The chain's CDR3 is CASSKGMNTEAFF. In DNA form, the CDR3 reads TGTGCCAGCAGTAAGGGGATGAACACTGAAGCTTTCTTT.

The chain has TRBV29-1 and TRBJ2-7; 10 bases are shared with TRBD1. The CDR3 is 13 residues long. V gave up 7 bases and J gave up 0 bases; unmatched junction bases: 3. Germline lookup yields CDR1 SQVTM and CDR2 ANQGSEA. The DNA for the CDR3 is TGCAGCGGTCGACAGGGGGCCTCCTACGAGCAGTACTTC. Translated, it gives CSGRQGASYEQYF.

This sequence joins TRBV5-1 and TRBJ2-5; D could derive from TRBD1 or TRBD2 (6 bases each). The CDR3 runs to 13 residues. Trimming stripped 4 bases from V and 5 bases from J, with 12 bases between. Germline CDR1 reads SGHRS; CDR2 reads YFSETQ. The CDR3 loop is CASSRKGGETQYF. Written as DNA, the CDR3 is TGCGCCAGCAGCCGGAAGGGGGGCGAGACCCAGTACTTC.

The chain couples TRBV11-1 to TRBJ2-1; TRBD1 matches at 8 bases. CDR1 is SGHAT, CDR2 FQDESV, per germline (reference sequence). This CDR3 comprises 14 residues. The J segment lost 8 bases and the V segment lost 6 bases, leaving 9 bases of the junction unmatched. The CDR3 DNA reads TGTGCCAGCAGGAAGGGGACAGGAGTTTATGAGCAGTTCTTC. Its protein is CASRKGTGVYEQFF.

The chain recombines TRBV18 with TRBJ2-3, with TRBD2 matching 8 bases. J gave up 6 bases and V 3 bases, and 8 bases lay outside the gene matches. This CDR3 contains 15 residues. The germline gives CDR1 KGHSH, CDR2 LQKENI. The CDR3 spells CASSPPGGPLDTQYF. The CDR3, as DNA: TGTGCCAGCTCACCGCCGGGGGGGCCGTTGGATACGCAGTATTTT.

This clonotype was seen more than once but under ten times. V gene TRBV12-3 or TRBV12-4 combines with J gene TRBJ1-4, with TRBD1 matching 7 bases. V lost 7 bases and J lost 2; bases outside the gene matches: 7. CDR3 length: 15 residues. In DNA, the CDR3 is TGTGCCAGCACTACAGGGGCAGGGACTAATGAAAAACTGTTTTTT. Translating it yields CASTTGAGTNEKLFF.

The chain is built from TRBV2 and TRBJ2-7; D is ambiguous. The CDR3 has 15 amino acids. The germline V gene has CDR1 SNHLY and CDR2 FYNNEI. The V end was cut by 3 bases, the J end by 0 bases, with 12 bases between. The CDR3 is CASSETPASSYEQYF. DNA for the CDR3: TGTGCCAGCAGTGAGACCCCAGCGAGCTCCTACGAGCAGTACTTC.

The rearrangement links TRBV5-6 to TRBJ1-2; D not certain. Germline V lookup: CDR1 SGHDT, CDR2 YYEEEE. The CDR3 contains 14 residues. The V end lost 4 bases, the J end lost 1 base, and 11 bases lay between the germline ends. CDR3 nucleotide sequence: TGTGCCAGCAGCCACGGACGGAATAACTATGGCTACACCTTC. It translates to CASSHGRNNYGYTF.

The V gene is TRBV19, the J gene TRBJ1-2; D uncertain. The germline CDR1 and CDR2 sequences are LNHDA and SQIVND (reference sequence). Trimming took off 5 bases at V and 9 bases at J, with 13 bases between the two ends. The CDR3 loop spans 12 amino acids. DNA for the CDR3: TGTGCCAGTAGTTTCGGATCCGAGCGCTACACCTTC. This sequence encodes CASSFGSERYTF.

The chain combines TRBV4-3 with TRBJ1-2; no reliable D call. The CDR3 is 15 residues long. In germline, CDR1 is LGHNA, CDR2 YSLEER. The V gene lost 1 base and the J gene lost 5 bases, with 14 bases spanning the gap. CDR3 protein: CASSQASGLLYGYTF. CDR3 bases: TGCGCCAGCAGCCAAGCCTCTGGTTTATTGTATGGCTACACCTTC.

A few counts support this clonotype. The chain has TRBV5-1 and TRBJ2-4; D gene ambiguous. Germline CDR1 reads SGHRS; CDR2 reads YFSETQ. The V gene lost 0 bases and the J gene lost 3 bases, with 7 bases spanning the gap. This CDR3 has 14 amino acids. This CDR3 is CASSLEVDKNIQYF. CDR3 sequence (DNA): TGCGCCAGCAGCTTGGAAGTGGACAAAAACATTCAGTACTTC.

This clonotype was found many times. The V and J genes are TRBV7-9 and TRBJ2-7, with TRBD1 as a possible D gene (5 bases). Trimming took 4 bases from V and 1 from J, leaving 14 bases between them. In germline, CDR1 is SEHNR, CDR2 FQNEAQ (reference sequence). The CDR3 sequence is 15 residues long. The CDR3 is CASSSDEQVSYEQYF. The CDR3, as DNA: TGTGCCAGCAGCTCGGACGAACAGGTTTCCTACGAGCAGTACTTC.

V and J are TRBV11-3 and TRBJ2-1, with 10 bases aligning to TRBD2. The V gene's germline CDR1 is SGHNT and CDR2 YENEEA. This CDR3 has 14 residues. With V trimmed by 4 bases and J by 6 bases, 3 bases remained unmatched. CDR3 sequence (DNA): TGTGCCAGCAGCTCCCAGCGGGGGGGCAATGAGCAGTTCTTC. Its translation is CASSSQRGGNEQFF.

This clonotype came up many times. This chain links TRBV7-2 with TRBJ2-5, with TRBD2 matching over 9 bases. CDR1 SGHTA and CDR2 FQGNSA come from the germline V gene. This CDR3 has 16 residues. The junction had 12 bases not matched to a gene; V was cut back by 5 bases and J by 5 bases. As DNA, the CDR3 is TGTGCCAGCAGCCCGAGCGGGGGGCCCTCCCGGGAGACCCAGTACTTC. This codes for CASSPSGGPSRETQYF. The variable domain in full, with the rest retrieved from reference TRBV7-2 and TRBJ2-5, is GAGVSQSPSNKVTEKGKDVELRCDPISGHTALYWYRQSLGQGLEFLIYFQGNSAPDKSGLPSDRFSAERTGGSVSTLTIQRTQQEDSAVYLCASSPSGGPSRETQYFGPGTRLLVL.

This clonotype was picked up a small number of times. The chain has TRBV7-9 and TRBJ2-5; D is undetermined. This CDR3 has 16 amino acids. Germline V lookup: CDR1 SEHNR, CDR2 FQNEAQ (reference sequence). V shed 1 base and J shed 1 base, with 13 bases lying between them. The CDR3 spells CASSLDSPNFQETQYF. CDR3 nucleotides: TGTGCCAGCAGCTTAGACAGCCCGAACTTCCAAGAGACCCAGTACTTC.